Shown below are 20 T cell receptor beta chains from a single sample sequenced in a study of identifying expanded T cells in peripheral blood. Produced via immunoSEQ multiplex PCR; TCRdb's table is partial and in-frame only. The sample holds more than 45,000 clones, around 83% seen once. Material: blood. These receptors all come from a person between 18 and 75 years old in good health.

J is TRBJ2-7 and V is TRBV19; D possibly uses TRBD1 or TRBD2 (5 bases each). The CDR3 contains 13 residues. Germline V gene data show CDR1 as LNHDA and CDR2 as SQIVND (reference sequence). V was shortened by 10 bases and J by 3 bases, with 16 bases between the two germline ends. In DNA, the CDR3 is TGTGCCACCCAGGGACCAGGGTTCTACGAGCAGTACTTC. This sequence encodes CATQGPGFYEQYF.

The chain links TRBV5-1 to TRBJ2-1; D uncertain. V was clipped by 0 bases and J by 5 bases, with 6 bases between them. CDR3 size: 13 residues. Germline assignment: CDR1 SGHRS and CDR2 YFSETQ. The CDR3 loop reads CASSLDYHNEQFF. CDR3 in DNA: TGCGCCAGCAGCTTGGATTACCACAATGAGCAGTTCTTC.

The chain joins TRBV13 to TRBJ1-4; TRBD1 is a possible D gene (5 bases). Deletions cut 2 bases from V and 6 bases from J, with 16 bases between. The CDR3 is 16 amino acids. Per germline, CDR1 PRHDT and CDR2 FYEKMQ (reference sequence). The CDR3 is CASSLIFWDLDEKLFF. The CDR3 nucleotides read TGTGCCAGCAGCTTAATTTTCTGGGACTTGGATGAAAAACTGTTTTTT.

The chain links TRBV6-5 to TRBJ1-2, with 7 bases matching TRBD1. Per germline, CDR1 MNHEY and CDR2 SVGAGI. After removal of 5 bases from V and 4 bases from J, the junction contained 7 bases not matched to a gene. The CDR3 totals 14 residues. CDR3 DNA: TGTGCCAGCAGTCTACAGGGGTGGGCCTATGGCTACACCTTC. This encodes CASSLQGWAYGYTF.

This chain links TRBV6-5 with TRBJ1-1; 9 bases agree with TRBD1. The ends lost 4 bases at V and 5 bases at J; junction bases unmatched: 5. The germline V gene encodes CDR1 MNHEY and CDR2 SVGAGI. The CDR3 extends over 14 amino acids. CDR3 amino acids: CASSWDRVRTEAFF. CDR3 sequence (DNA): TGTGCCAGCAGTTGGGACAGGGTAAGGACTGAAGCTTTCTTT.

This chain links TRBV6-5 with TRBJ2-7, with D possibly TRBD2 on 5 matching bases. V lost 5 bases and J lost 3, with 11 bases in between. The V gene's germline CDR1 is MNHEY and CDR2 SVGAGI. CDR3 size: 13 residues. The CDR3 spells CASSGPGYYEQYF. Here the CDR3 DNA reads TGTGCCAGCAGTGGACCGGGATACTACGAGCAGTACTTC.

The rearrangement links TRBV27 to TRBJ1-2, with D possibly matching TRBD1 (6 bases). V lost 6 bases and J 2 bases, leaving 13 bases between the germline ends. Germline-derived CDR1 and CDR2 are MNHEY and SMNVEV (reference sequence). The CDR3 is 14 residues long. In DNA, the CDR3 is TGTGCCAGCAGAGGTGGCCAGGGGAACTATGGCTACACCTTC. Translating gives CASRGGQGNYGYTF.

The chain is built from TRBV5-1 and TRBJ1-1, with a possible D match to TRBD1 (5 bases). Germline loops: CDR1 SGHRS, CDR2 YFSETQ. The CDR3 is 12 amino acids. Trimming shortened V by 7 bases and J by 2 bases, and 9 bases separated the two germline ends. The CDR3 DNA follows: TGCGCCAGCCAGAGGGGCAACACTGAAGCTTTCTTT. Its protein is CASQRGNTEAFF.

V and J are TRBV4-1 and TRBJ1-1, with D uncertain. CDR3 size: 16 residues. Trimming left V 0 bases short and J 0 bases short, with 11 bases between. Germline values: CDR1 MGHRA, CDR2 YSYEKL. The CDR3 DNA is TGCGCCAGCAGCCAAGATTCCCGTACCTTGAACACTGAAGCTTTCTTT. Protein product: CASSQDSRTLNTEAFF.

V usage is TRBV20-1 and J usage is TRBJ1-1; D is unclear. This CDR3 comprises 11 residues. The V and J ends lost 5 bases and 2 bases respectively, with 6 bases between them. CDR1 DFQATT and CDR2 SNEGSKA come from the germline V gene (reference sequence). The CDR3 coding sequence is TGCAGTGCTCACATTAACACTGAAGCTTTCTTT. Its protein product is CSAHINTEAFF.

The chain uses TRBV5-6 and TRBJ1-2; perhaps TRBD1 as D (6 bases). Germline CDR1 SGHDT, CDR2 YYEEEE. V shed 3 bases and J shed 4 bases, with 13 bases lying between them. The length of the CDR3 is 14 residues. The CDR3 region is CASSYGQNFYGYTF. The CDR3, as DNA: TGTGCCAGCAGCTATGGACAGAACTTCTATGGCTACACCTTC.

V is TRBV2 and J is TRBJ1-1, with D tentatively TRBD1 (5 bases). V gave up 6 bases and J gave up 2 bases, with 10 bases separating them. Germline loops: CDR1 SNHLY, CDR2 FYNNEI. The CDR3 is 13 amino acids. CDR3 nucleotide sequence: TGTGCCAGCAGCTTCACAGGAAACACTGAAGCTTTCTTT. Its translation is CASSFTGNTEAFF.

The V call is TRBV6-5, the J call TRBJ1-1, with 7 bases identical to TRBD1. V was pared by 7 bases and J by 5 bases, with 10 bases of the junction left unmatched. CDR1 and CDR2 (germline): MNHEY, SVGAGI. CDR3 length: 14 amino acids. CDR3 residues: CASKQGSGRTEAFF. CDR3 bases: TGTGCCAGCAAACAGGGGTCGGGGCGGACTGAAGCTTTCTTT.

This clone turned up a few times. One end of the junction fails to match germline, which may point to a read error. J is TRBJ2-2 and V is TRBV7-9, with D unclear. The CDR3 spans 11 residues. The V gene's germline CDR1 is SEHNR and CDR2 FQNEAQ (reference sequence). Here the CDR3 DNA reads TGTGCCAGCAGCTTAAGTCCGGCTCGGATTTTT. Translating it yields CASSLSPARIF. The full variable domain, in which reference TRBV7-9 and TRBJ2-2 provide the parts outside the CDR3, is DTGVSQNPRHKITKRGQNVTFRCDPISEHNRLYWYRQTLGQGPEFLTYFQNEAQLEKSRLLSDRFSAERPKGSFSTLEIQRTEQGDSAMYLCASSLSPARIFGEGSRLTVL.

This chain links TRBV7-2 with TRBJ2-5; a possible D gene is TRBD2 (5 bases). The CDR3 totals 14 residues. The germline V gene encodes CDR1 SGHTA and CDR2 FQGNSA. Trimming stripped 0 bases from V and 4 bases from J, with 9 bases between. The CDR3 region has the DNA TGTGCCAGCAGCTTAGCGGGAGTGGGAGAGACCCAGTACTTC. It translates to CASSLAGVGETQYF.

The rearrangement uses TRBV10-1 and TRBJ2-7; D possibly corresponds to TRBD1 (5 bases). This CDR3 has 15 residues. Trimming stripped 2 bases from V and 5 bases from J, with 16 bases between. CDR1 and CDR2 (germline): WNHNN, SYGVQD (reference sequence). In DNA, the CDR3 is TGCGCCAGCAGTGAGAGGGCTGAAGGGGTCCACGAGCAGTACGTC. Translated, it gives CASSERAEGVHEQYV.

The chain recombines TRBV4-2 with TRBJ2-1; 11 bases are a match to TRBD2. The germline V gene encodes CDR1 LGHNA and CDR2 YNFKEQ. Trimming at V came to 0 bases and at J to 0 bases, leaving 13 bases not matched to a gene. CDR3 length equals 21 residues. The CDR3 coding sequence is TGTGCCAGCAGCCAAGATCGCCGGCTAGCGGGAGGCAAAAGCTCCTACAATGAGCAGTTCTTC. It encodes CASSQDRRLAGGKSSYNEQFF.

The rearrangement uses TRBV5-6 and TRBJ2-7; 7 bases are shared with TRBD1. Trimming cost V 2 bases and J 5 bases; bases outside gene matches: 13. Per germline, CDR1 SGHDT and CDR2 YYEEEE. CDR3 length equals 16 residues. The CDR3 DNA reads as TGTGCCAGCAGCTTTACGACAGGGAACTCTATCCACGAGCAGTACGTC. Translating it yields CASSFTTGNSIHEQYV.

The genes are TRBV2 and TRBJ1-1, with 9 bases matching TRBD1. Trimming cost V 6 bases and J 3 bases; bases outside gene matches: 8. The length of the CDR3 is 15 residues. CDR1 and CDR2 from the germline V gene are SNHLY and FYNNEI. CDR3 amino acids: CASSPEDRGHTEAFF. The CDR3 DNA is TGTGCCAGCAGCCCTGAGGACAGGGGACACACTGAAGCTTTCTTT.

The chain couples TRBV5-1 to TRBJ2-2; D may correspond to TRBD1 or TRBD2 (5 bases each). This CDR3 contains 15 residues. Germline V CDR1 and CDR2: SGHRS, YFSETQ. The ends were cut back, 7 bases at V and 6 bases at J, with 19 bases in the middle. Written as DNA, the CDR3 is TGCGCCAGCCGCCGGGACGAAGGGATCTCCGGGGAGCTGTTTTTT. Translation: CASRRDEGISGELFF.